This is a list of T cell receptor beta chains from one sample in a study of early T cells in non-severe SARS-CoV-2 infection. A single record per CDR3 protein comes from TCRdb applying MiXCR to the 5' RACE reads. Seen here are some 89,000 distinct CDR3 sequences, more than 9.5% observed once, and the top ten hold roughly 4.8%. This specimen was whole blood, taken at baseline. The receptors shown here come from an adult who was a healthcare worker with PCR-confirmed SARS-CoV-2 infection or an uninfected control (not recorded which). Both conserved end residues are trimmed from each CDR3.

CDR3: ASVRTPNTGELF
J: TRBJ2-2
V: TRBV2

CDR3: ASSVGSGTEAF
J: TRBJ1-1
V: TRBV9

CDR3: ATKTSGGDNEQF
J: TRBJ2-1
V: TRBV10-2

CDR3: ASSRTGKNTEAF
J: TRBJ1-1
V: TRBV18

CDR3: ASSLEGQDYQPQH
J: TRBJ1-5
V: TRBV5-1

CDR3: ASSPGTAPADQPQH
J: TRBJ1-5
V: TRBV6-5

CDR3: ASSSVRTEAF
J: TRBJ1-1
V: TRBV28

CDR3: ASSDEGTSNTGELF
J: TRBJ2-2
V: TRBV6-4

CDR3: ATSGVSGFSDTQY
J: TRBJ2-3
V: TRBV24-1

CDR3: ASSLAPEAGELF
J: TRBJ2-2
V: TRBV5-6

CDR3: SATDPLGVIDIQY
J: TRBJ2-4
V: TRBV20-1

CDR3: ASSLRGPPYEQY
J: TRBJ2-7
V: TRBV7-3

CDR3: ASSVEGGRSYEQY
J: TRBJ2-7
V: TRBV9

CDR3: ASSSPTANYGYT
J: TRBJ1-2
V: TRBV6-5

CDR3: ASSLDRANYGYT
J: TRBJ1-2
V: TRBV5-4

CDR3: ASSSSGRAINEQF
J: TRBJ2-1
V: TRBV6-6

CDR3: ASSDDNSVNTEAF
J: TRBJ1-1
V: TRBV6-1

CDR3: ASSWDNRDTQY
J: TRBJ2-3
V: TRBV7-2

CDR3: ASSVEGAEKLF
J: TRBJ1-4
V: TRBV2

CDR3: ASSDPASTDTQY
J: TRBJ2-3
V: TRBV6-6

CDR3: SAIDLTGTGSNEQF
J: TRBJ2-1
V: TRBV20-1

CDR3: ASSLTTWETQY
J: TRBJ2-5
V: TRBV7-3

CDR3: ASSLRQVNTGELF
J: TRBJ2-2
V: TRBV7-6

CDR3: SARELWAGYSYNEQF
J: TRBJ2-1
V: TRBV20-1

CDR3: ASRGTFAAF
J: TRBJ1-1
V: TRBV2

CDR3: ASSHGGDFTDTQY
J: TRBJ2-3
V: TRBV7-9

CDR3: ASSPPDSSGANVLT
J: TRBJ2-6
V: TRBV12-3/TRBV12-4

CDR3: ASRAGNEQF
J: TRBJ2-1
V: TRBV3-1

CDR3: SASQSSYEQY
J: TRBJ2-7
V: TRBV20-1

CDR3: ASSQDSGPETQY
J: TRBJ2-5
V: TRBV4-1

CDR3: ASSLGLASDTQY
J: TRBJ2-3
V: TRBV7-9

CDR3: ASTPGTTNTGELF
J: TRBJ2-2
V: TRBV5-1

CDR3: ASSLEDPNEQY
J: TRBJ2-7
V: TRBV6-5

CDR3: AISSRLAGGPEQF
J: TRBJ2-1
V: TRBV10-3

CDR3: ASSLSGELF
J: TRBJ2-2
V: TRBV7-9

CDR3: ASSLWGVNSNQPQH
J: TRBJ1-5
V: TRBV27

CDR3: SASSSGGSLRVGNEQF
J: TRBJ2-1
V: TRBV20-1

CDR3: ASSTRRSYNEQF
J: TRBJ2-1
V: TRBV19

CDR3: ASNIQGYNEQF
J: TRBJ2-1
V: TRBV12-3/TRBV12-4

CDR3: ASSLTPGQSLQY
J: TRBJ2-7
V: TRBV5-5

CDR3: ASSQARGFEAF
J: TRBJ1-1
V: TRBV4-3

CDR3: SVVMQGTLSSYNEQF
J: TRBJ2-1
V: TRBV29-1

CDR3: ASSPRTGGEFPPLH
J: TRBJ1-6
V: TRBV4-1

CDR3: ASSLFQTGYEQY
J: TRBJ2-7
V: TRBV5-1

CDR3: ASSQDSQPNQPQH
J: TRBJ1-5
V: TRBV3-1

CDR3: ASSQGPGLAGDGEQY
J: TRBJ2-7
V: TRBV4-3

CDR3: SASPNYGYT
J: TRBJ1-2
V: TRBV20-1

CDR3: ASNVRDRSTDTQY
J: TRBJ2-3
V: TRBV28

CDR3: AISVSGGNTIY
J: TRBJ1-3
V: TRBV10-3

CDR3: ASRRDPNEQF
J: TRBJ2-1
V: TRBV7-9

CDR3: ASSQRAGEKLF
J: TRBJ1-4
V: TRBV7-2